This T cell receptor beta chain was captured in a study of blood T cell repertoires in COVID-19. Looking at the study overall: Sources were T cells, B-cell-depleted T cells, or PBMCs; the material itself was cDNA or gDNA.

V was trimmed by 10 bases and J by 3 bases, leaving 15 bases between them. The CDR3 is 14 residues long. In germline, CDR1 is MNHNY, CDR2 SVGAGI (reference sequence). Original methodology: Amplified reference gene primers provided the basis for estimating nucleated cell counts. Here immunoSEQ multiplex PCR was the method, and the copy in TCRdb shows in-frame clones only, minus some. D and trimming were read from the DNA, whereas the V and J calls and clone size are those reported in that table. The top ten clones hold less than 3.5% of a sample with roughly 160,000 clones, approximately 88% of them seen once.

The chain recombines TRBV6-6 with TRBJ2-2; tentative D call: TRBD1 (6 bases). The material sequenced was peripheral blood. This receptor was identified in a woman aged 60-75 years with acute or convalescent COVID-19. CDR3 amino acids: CAKTGTLYTGELFF. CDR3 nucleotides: TGTGCCAAGACCGGGACACTATACACCGGGGAGCTGTTTTTT.